This paragraph covers one T cell receptor beta chain sequence. Its antigen is undetermined. There were likely unrecorded immune exposures, though donors were nominally healthy when sampled. 13 Jbeta primers and 60 Vbeta primers were used for the PCR. The data were produced by immunoSEQ multiplex PCR, yet TCRdb's version contains in-frame clones alone and is incomplete. The repertoire shows more than 100,000 clones; the top ten hold about 3%. These data are taken from a study of cytomegalovirus exposure and HLA in healthy donors. Regarding the study as a whole: Most likely, a cluster of highly shared sequence variants arose as a sequencing artifact.

This CDR3 comprises 16 residues. The germline V gene has CDR1 LGHNA and CDR2 YSLEER. V lost 1 base to trimming and J lost 0 bases; unmatched junction nucleotides: 5. The chain carries TRBV4-3 and TRBJ1-1; 7 nucleotides line up with TRBD1. This TCR came from a man in his forties in good health and CMV-seronegative. Material for sequencing was PBMCs. The CDR3 here is CASSQVVGQLNTEAFF. In nucleotides, the CDR3 is TGCGCCAGCAGCCAAGTCGTGGGACAGTTGAACACTGAAGCTTTCTTT.